This entry describes one TCR beta chain. Its antigen is still unknown. The study ran the assay at deep level. It was 200 to 250 ng DNA, around 33,000 T cell genomes, that sorted-subset replicate PCRs used. TCRdb's table, derived via immunoSEQ multiplex PCR, lists solely in-frame clones and lacks some. The sample contains some 2.1 million clones, roughly 95% of which appear only once. This sample was included in a study of shared clonotypes between healthy human individuals. Study-level results: Relative to their counterparts shared across all four donors, non-shared clonotypes exhibited diminished generation probabilities.

A CD45RA-negative memory subset and a CD45RA+ naive subset were separated from the CD4+ cells. The CDR3 is 16 residues long. The V segment lost 0 bases and the J segment 3 bases; nucleotides outside the gene matches: 7. Germline V gene sequence: CDR1 LGHNA, CDR2 YSLEER. The chain employs TRBV4-3 and TRBJ2-7; 8 bases line up with TRBD1. The clonotype originates from a man aged 18-30 years in good health. Sample: naive CD4+ T cells sorted from blood. As to subset: CD45RA+ positively selected. As DNA, the CDR3 is TGCGCCAGCAGCCAAGAGGTCGGACAGGGATTCTACGAGCAGTACTTC. This gives the protein CASSQEVGQGFYEQYF.